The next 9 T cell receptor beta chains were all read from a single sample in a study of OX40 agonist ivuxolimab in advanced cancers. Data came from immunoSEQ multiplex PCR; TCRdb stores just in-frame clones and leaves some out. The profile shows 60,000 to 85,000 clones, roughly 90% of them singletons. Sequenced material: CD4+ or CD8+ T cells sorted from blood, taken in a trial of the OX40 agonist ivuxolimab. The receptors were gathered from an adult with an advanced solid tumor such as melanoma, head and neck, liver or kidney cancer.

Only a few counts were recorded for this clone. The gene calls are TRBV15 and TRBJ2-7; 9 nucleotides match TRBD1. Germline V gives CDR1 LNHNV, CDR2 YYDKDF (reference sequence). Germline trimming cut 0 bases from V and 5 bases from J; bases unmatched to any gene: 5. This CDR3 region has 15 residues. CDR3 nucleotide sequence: TGTGCCACCAGCAGAGATAAGGGACAGGGAGACGAGCAGTACTTC. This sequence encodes CATSRDKGQGDEQYF.

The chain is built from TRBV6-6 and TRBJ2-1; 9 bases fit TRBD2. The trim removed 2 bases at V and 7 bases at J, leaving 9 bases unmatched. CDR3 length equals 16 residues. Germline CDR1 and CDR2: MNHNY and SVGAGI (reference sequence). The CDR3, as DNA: TGTGCCAGCAGTTACGGAAGTGCGGGAGGGGATAATGAGCAGTTCTTC. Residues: CASSYGSAGGDNEQFF.

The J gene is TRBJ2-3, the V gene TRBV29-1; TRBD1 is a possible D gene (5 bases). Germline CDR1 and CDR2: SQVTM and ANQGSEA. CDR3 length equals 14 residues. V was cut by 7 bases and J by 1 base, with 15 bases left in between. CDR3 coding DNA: TGCAGCGCCCTGGGGCGCACACGCACAGATACGCAGTATTTT. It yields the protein CSALGRTRTDTQYF.

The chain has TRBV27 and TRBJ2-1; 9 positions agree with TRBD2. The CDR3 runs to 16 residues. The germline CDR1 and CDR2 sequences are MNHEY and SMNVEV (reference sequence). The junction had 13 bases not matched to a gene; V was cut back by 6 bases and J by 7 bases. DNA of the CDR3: TGTGCCAGCAGGCTTATTGGGCGGGGGGGATCAAATGAGCAGTTCTTC. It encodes CASRLIGRGGSNEQFF.

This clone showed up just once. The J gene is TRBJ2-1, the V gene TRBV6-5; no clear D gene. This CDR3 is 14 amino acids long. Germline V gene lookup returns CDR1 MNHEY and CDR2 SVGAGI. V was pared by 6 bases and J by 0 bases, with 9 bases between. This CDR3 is CASRFLSSYNEQFF. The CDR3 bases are TGTGCCAGCAGGTTCCTATCCTCCTACAATGAGCAGTTCTTC.

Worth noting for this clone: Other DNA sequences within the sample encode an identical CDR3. DNA of the CDR3: TGTGCCAGCTCACCTTTGGACAGCACAGATACGCAGTATTTT. This sequence encodes CASSPLDSTDTQYF. The gene calls are TRBV18 and TRBJ2-3; D gene ambiguous. V was cut by 3 bases and J by 0 bases, with 7 bases left in between. Germline-derived CDR1 and CDR2 are KGHSH and LQKENI. This CDR3 comprises 14 residues.

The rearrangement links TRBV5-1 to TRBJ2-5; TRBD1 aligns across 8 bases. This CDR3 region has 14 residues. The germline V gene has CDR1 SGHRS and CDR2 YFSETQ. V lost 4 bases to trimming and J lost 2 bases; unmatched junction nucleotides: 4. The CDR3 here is CASSIDRGQETQYF. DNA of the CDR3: TGCGCCAGCAGCATTGACAGGGGTCAAGAGACCCAGTACTTC.

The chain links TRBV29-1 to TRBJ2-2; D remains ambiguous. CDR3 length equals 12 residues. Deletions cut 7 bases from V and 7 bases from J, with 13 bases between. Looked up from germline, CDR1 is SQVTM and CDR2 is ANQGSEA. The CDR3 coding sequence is TGCAGCGGTTCGGATCCGGGCGGGGAGCTGTTTTTT. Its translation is CSGSDPGGELFF.

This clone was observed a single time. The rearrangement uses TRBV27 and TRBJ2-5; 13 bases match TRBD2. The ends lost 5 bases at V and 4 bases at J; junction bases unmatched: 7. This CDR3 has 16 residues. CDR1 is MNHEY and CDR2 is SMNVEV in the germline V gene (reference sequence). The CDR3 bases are TGTGCCAGCAGTCCTCGACTAGCGGGAGGAGTAGAGACCCAGTACTTC. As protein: CASSPRLAGGVETQYF.